This T cell receptor beta chain comes out of a study of T cell repertoires in cytomegalovirus infection. Overall study: Shared public TCR beta signatures pointed to both CMV infection and a matching HLA type. Study results and caveats: Cumulative frequency of public TCR beta families picked out carriers of CMV plus the relevant HLA. In two of eight donors, the top clonotype was HLA-C-restricted CMV-specific.

This CDR3 comprises 15 residues. Trimming removed 0 bases from V and 3 bases from J; junction bases left unmatched: 4. The germline V gene has CDR1 DFQATT and CDR2 SNEGSKA (reference sequence). This clonotype was observed a handful of times. Its matching antigen is unknown. One entry per CDR3 protein results from TCRdb running MiXCR on the reads. The table shows hundreds of thousands of distinct CDR3 sequences, with around 24% occurring only once. The source is a human donor in good health (CMV status not recorded). Some clones in this sample may be carry-over from other donors' samples. Sequenced sample: CD8+ T cells from PBMCs. The chain uses TRBV20-1 and TRBJ2-2, with 7 bases identical to TRBD2. CDR3 residues: CSARDRGVDTGELFF. The CDR3 nucleotides read TGCAGTGCTAGAGATCGGGGGGTTGACACCGGGGAGCTGTTTTTT.